This T cell receptor (beta chain) was obtained from a study of blood T cell repertoires in COVID-19 (TCRdb year 2020). A note on the overall study: The collaborator samples originated in the United States, Italy and Spain and spanned the acute and convalescent phases of COVID-19. Where HLA class I and class II types were available, the types were taken from metadata supplied by the sample provider, not from assay-based typing. A de-identified subject ID, COVID-19 status, age in years and sex were almost always included in the sample metadata. Subjects who had been exposed to COVID-19, were actively infected with it, or had recovered from it provided the deeply sampled blood TCRbeta repertoires that made up the dataset. The repertoires were released in a freely available public database meant as a resource for research on the immune response to SARS-CoV-2. The prospective study material was composed of cDNA or gDNA derived from T cells, B-cell-depleted T cells, or PBMCs. The samples were drawn from two sources: the first 160 participants of the ongoing ImmuneRACE study, and 1,254 subjects contributed by 6 global collaborators. What the authors observed across the whole study: Clinical and demographic metadata were provided uncurated, with the amount varying by source and participant.

Each collaborating institution followed its own protocols to collect whole blood in K2EDTA tubes. For TCRbeta analysis, collaborator samples were shipped as frozen whole blood, as isolated PBMCs, or as DNA extracted from either sample type. TCRbeta CDR3 regions were amplified from genomic DNA by means of the immunoSEQ Assay, a bias-controlled multiplex PCR. As for the original processing: The number of nucleated cells in each sample was estimated from the amplification of reference gene primers within the assay. To quantify the absolute abundance of each unique TCRbeta CDR3 rearrangement, sequence reads were collapsed and filtered. Productive Simpson clonality was computed per sample as the square root of Simpson's diversity index over productive rearrangements. TCRdb holds this immuneACCESS table with in-frame rearrangements only. Some clones are missing; in checked studies, unresolved V genes explain under half, and the rest has no known cause. Clone size and the V and J calls come from that table; the DNA yielded D and trimming. Within this sample are roughly 68,000 clones, with about nine tenths of them counted one time only. The ten top clones hold approximately 6.8% of the sample.

Notes on this clone: Its target antigen remains unknown. The sample holds no much larger clone one base away, and base qualities are not on file.

V is pruned by 5 bases and J by 5 bases, leaving 2 bases of the junction without a gene match. From cysteine to phenylalanine, the CDR3 is 12 amino acids long. Only the CDR3 DNA stays, 36 bases, in frame from base 1. CDR1 MNHEY and CDR2 SVGAGI are derived from the germline V gene. What was sequenced was peripheral blood. The sequence links TRBV6-5 to TRBJ2-7; TRBD1 fits 8 bases in the junction. The sequence derives from an older woman with acute or convalescent COVID-19. The sequence in DNA is TGTGCCAGCAGTCTGGACAGGGACGAGCAGTACTTC. It translates to CASSLDRDEQYF.